The rows below give T cell receptor beta chains drawn from one sample of a study of spatial heterogeneity in lung cancer. TCRdb analysed the 5' RACE reads with MiXCR anew, one entry per CDR3 protein. The data contain over a thousand distinct CDR3 sequences, around 39% of them seen just once; the ten biggest clones take up around 20%. The specimen comprised normal lung tissue next to the tumor, sampled at surgery. The origin of the receptors is a male donor with early-stage non-small cell lung cancer. Each CDR3 is given with its conserved first and last residue. The D gene is left open where the match is weak. Expanded clones are given a class, and other clones once, few, many or no size at all.

size: few
length: 13
V: TRBV15
J: TRBJ2-2
D: -
DNA: TGTGCCACCAGCGTAACAGGAGACGGGGAGCTGTTTTTT
CDR3: CATSVTGDGELFF

size: few
length: 14
V: TRBV28
J: TRBJ2-7
D: -
DNA: TGTGCCAGCATAGTTCAAACAGGAGCCTACGAGCAGTACTTC
CDR3: CASIVQTGAYEQYF

size: -
length: 15
V: TRBV7-6
J: TRBJ2-1
D: TRBD2
DNA: TGTGCCAGCAGCTTAGTCTTAGCGGGGGTTAATGAGCAGTTCTTC
CDR3: CASSLVLAGVNEQFF

size: -
length: 15
V: TRBV27
J: TRBJ2-4
D: TRBD2
DNA: TGTGCCAGCAGTTTTAGCGGGGGCACCAAAAACATTCAGTACTTC
CDR3: CASSFSGGTKNIQYF

size: -
length: 17
V: TRBV28
J: TRBJ2-3
D: -
DNA: TGTGCCAGCAGTTTATCACGTCTAGCAAAGACTACAGATACGCAGTATTTT
CDR3: CASSLSRLAKTTDTQYF

size: -
length: 12
V: TRBV14
J: TRBJ2-3
D: -
DNA: TGTGCCAGCAGCCCCTCCCAATATACGCAGTATTTT
CDR3: CASSPSQYTQYF

size: -
length: 16
V: TRBV7-2
J: TRBJ2-5
D: -
DNA: TGTGCCAGCAGCCTAACGCCGGGCGGGTACCAAGTGACCCAGTACTTC
CDR3: CASSLTPGGYQVTQYF

size: large
length: 14
V: TRBV7-3
J: TRBJ1-1
D: -
DNA: TGTGCCAGCAGCTTAGGGGGCTGGGACACTGAAGCTTTCTTT
CDR3: CASSLGGWDTEAFF

size: -
length: 11
V: TRBV12-3/TRBV12-4
J: TRBJ2-5
D: -
DNA: TGTGCCAGTAGGGCAGGGGAGACCCAGTACTTC
CDR3: CASRAGETQYF

size: few
length: 19
V: TRBV12-3/TRBV12-4
J: TRBJ1-3
D: TRBD1
DNA: TGTGCCAGCAGTTTATTTTACGGGACAGGCCGAAACTCTGGAAACACCATATATTTT
CDR3: CASSLFYGTGRNSGNTIYF

size: medium-sized
length: 13
V: TRBV28
J: TRBJ1-1
D: -
DNA: TGTGCCTGCCCCCCGGGACAGAACACTGAAGCTTTCTTT
CDR3: CACPPGQNTEAFF

size: -
length: 13
V: TRBV29-1
J: TRBJ2-5
D: -
DNA: TGCAGCGTTGAAAAGAACCAGCAAGAGACCCAGTACTTC
CDR3: CSVEKNQQETQYF

size: medium-sized
length: 13
V: TRBV27
J: TRBJ1-1
D: -
DNA: TGTGCCAGCAGTTTGGGCCCTCCGGGGGAAGCTTTCTTT
CDR3: CASSLGPPGEAFF

size: few
length: 14
V: TRBV10-3
J: TRBJ1-1
D: TRBD1
DNA: TGTGCCATCAGCCCGGGACAGCAAAACACTGAAGCTTTCTTT
CDR3: CAISPGQQNTEAFF

size: -
length: 13
V: TRBV29-1
J: TRBJ2-1
D: TRBD1
DNA: TGCAGCGTTGGACGGACAGGAGGCAATGAGCAGTTCTTC
CDR3: CSVGRTGGNEQFF

size: medium-sized
length: 15
V: TRBV6-4
J: TRBJ2-3
D: -
DNA: TGTGCCAGCAGTGAGTGTCCGCCATCCCCCGATACGCAGTATTTT
CDR3: CASSECPPSPDTQYF

size: few
length: 17
V: TRBV29-1
J: TRBJ2-3
D: TRBD2
DNA: TGCAGCGTTGAACGAGATACTAGCGGGAGAGTCGCAGATACGCAGTATTTT
CDR3: CSVERDTSGRVADTQYF

size: once
length: 15
V: TRBV4-1
J: TRBJ2-7
D: TRBD2
DNA: TGCGCCAGCAGCCAAGACGAGGGGACTATGTACGAGCAGTACTTC
CDR3: CASSQDEGTMYEQYF

size: once
length: 16
V: TRBV28
J: TRBJ2-3
D: -
DNA: TGTGCCAGCAGTTTATTTGGGGGGGCCAGAGCAGATACGCAGTATTTT
CDR3: CASSLFGGARADTQYF

size: few
length: 14
V: TRBV6-2/TRBV6-3
J: TRBJ2-1
D: TRBD2
DNA: TGTGCCAGCACGAACGGACTAGAGGGCAATGAGCAGTTCTTC
CDR3: CASTNGLEGNEQFF

size: few
length: 16
V: TRBV13
J: TRBJ2-3
D: TRBD2
DNA: TGTGCCAGCAGCTTAGGCGGACTAGCGGGCCTAGATACGCAGTATTTT
CDR3: CASSLGGLAGLDTQYF

size: -
length: 13
V: TRBV7-2
J: TRBJ1-2
D: -
DNA: TGTGCCAGCAGCCCCCTCCTACAGAGAGGCTACACCTTC
CDR3: CASSPLLQRGYTF

size: -
length: 16
V: TRBV18
J: TRBJ1-3
D: -
DNA: TGTGCCAGCTCTCCACCGACGTGGCAGATCGGAAACACCATATATTTT
CDR3: CASSPPTWQIGNTIYF

size: -
length: 11
V: TRBV20-1
J: TRBJ2-7
D: -
DNA: TGCAGTGCTACATCACTCCGCGAGCAGTACTTC
CDR3: CSATSLREQYF

size: -
length: 11
V: TRBV7-2
J: TRBJ1-1
D: -
DNA: TGTGCCAGCAGCTTGGACACTGAAGCTTTCTTT
CDR3: CASSLDTEAFF

size: -
length: 14
V: TRBV5-1
J: TRBJ1-2
D: -
DNA: TGCGCCAGCAGCCCGACTACAGGGAACTATGGCTACACCTTC
CDR3: CASSPTTGNYGYTF

size: large
length: 13
V: TRBV27
J: TRBJ1-4
D: -
DNA: TGTGCCAGCAGTTTCGGGGGGAATGAAAAACTGTTTTTT
CDR3: CASSFGGNEKLFF

size: large
length: 13
V: TRBV30
J: TRBJ2-5
D: -
DNA: TGTGCCTGGATTTATCAGGGCCAAGAGACCCAGTACTTC
CDR3: CAWIYQGQETQYF

size: large
length: 12
V: TRBV7-9
J: TRBJ1-2
D: TRBD1
DNA: TGTGCCAGCAGCGACAGGGTGGATGGCTACACCTTC
CDR3: CASSDRVDGYTF

size: few
length: 15
V: TRBV28
J: TRBJ2-5
D: TRBD1
DNA: TGTGCCAGCCGTTGGAGGACAGGGGGCGAGAAGACCCAGTACTTC
CDR3: CASRWRTGGEKTQYF

size: large
length: 16
V: TRBV10-3
J: TRBJ2-3
D: TRBD1
DNA: TGTGCCATCAGTCCGGGACAGAAAACTAGCACAGATACGCAGTATTTT
CDR3: CAISPGQKTSTDTQYF

size: large
length: 13
V: TRBV28
J: TRBJ1-3
D: -
DNA: TGTGCCAGCAGTGATTGGTCTGGAAACACCATATATTTT
CDR3: CASSDWSGNTIYF

size: large
length: 12
V: TRBV15
J: TRBJ1-1
D: -
DNA: TGTGCCACCAGCATGGCAGGGAAGCAAGCTTTCTTT
CDR3: CATSMAGKQAFF

size: -
length: 14
V: TRBV29-1
J: TRBJ2-1
D: -
DNA: TGCAGCGTTGGTCGCCTAGCCGAATACAATGAGCAGTTCTTC
CDR3: CSVGRLAEYNEQFF

size: large
length: 13
V: TRBV20-1
J: TRBJ2-4
D: TRBD1
DNA: TGCAGTGCTACCCGGACAGGGGAAAACATTCAGTACTTC
CDR3: CSATRTGENIQYF

size: -
length: 15
V: TRBV5-1
J: TRBJ2-3
D: -
DNA: TGCGCCAGCAGCTTGCGGGGGTATGGCACAGATACGCAGTATTTT
CDR3: CASSLRGYGTDTQYF

size: -
length: 13
V: TRBV7-6
J: TRBJ2-7
D: -
DNA: TGTGCCAGCAGCTTAACGGACACCTACGAGCAGTACTTC
CDR3: CASSLTDTYEQYF

size: -
length: 13
V: TRBV28
J: TRBJ2-7
D: -
DNA: TGTGCCAGCAGTATCTCTTCCGATTACGAGCAGTACTTC
CDR3: CASSISSDYEQYF

size: few
length: 12
V: TRBV30
J: TRBJ1-5
D: -
DNA: TGTGCCTGGAGTGATGGCAATCAGCCCCAGCATTTT
CDR3: CAWSDGNQPQHF

size: -
length: 11
V: TRBV29-1
J: TRBJ2-1
D: -
DNA: TGCAGCGTGCAGAGCTACAATGAGCAGTTCTTC
CDR3: CSVQSYNEQFF

size: -
length: 14
V: TRBV7-2
J: TRBJ2-5
D: TRBD1
DNA: TGTGCCAGCAGCCGCATGACAGGGCAAGAGACCCAGTACTTC
CDR3: CASSRMTGQETQYF

size: -
length: 14
V: TRBV5-1
J: TRBJ2-5
D: -
DNA: TGCGCCAGCAGCCCCCGAACAGGGAGGGAGACCCAGTACTTC
CDR3: CASSPRTGRETQYF

size: -
length: 15
V: TRBV6-5
J: TRBJ2-7
D: -
DNA: TGTGCCAGCACCTCGAGCCAGGGGAGCGCCTACGAGCAGTACTTC
CDR3: CASTSSQGSAYEQYF

size: -
length: 13
V: TRBV5-1
J: TRBJ2-2
D: TRBD1
DNA: TGCGCCAGCAGCCTCAGGGGGCCCGGGGAGCTGTTTTTT
CDR3: CASSLRGPGELFF

size: -
length: 15
V: TRBV28
J: TRBJ2-7
D: TRBD2
DNA: TGTGCCAGCAGCAGACTAGCGGGGAGCTCCTACGAGCAGTACTTC
CDR3: CASSRLAGSSYEQYF

size: hyperexpanded
length: 15
V: TRBV7-3
J: TRBJ2-3
D: TRBD2
DNA: TGTGCCAGCAGCTCACTAGCGGTTAGCACAGATACGCAGTATTTT
CDR3: CASSSLAVSTDTQYF

size: medium-sized
length: 16
V: TRBV24-1
J: TRBJ2-1
D: TRBD1
DNA: TGTGCCACCAGTGATTTACGGCCAGGGGGTCGCAATGAGCAGTTCTTC
CDR3: CATSDLRPGGRNEQFF

size: large
length: 18
V: TRBV28
J: TRBJ1-1
D: -
DNA: TGTGCCAGCACCCCTCAGAGCCGAGGGGTTGGGGGGAACACTGAAGCTTTCTTT
CDR3: CASTPQSRGVGGNTEAFF

size: large
length: 14
V: TRBV10-3
J: TRBJ2-3
D: -
DNA: TGTGCCATCAGTGAGGTGGAAAAACCAGATACGCAGTATTTT
CDR3: CAISEVEKPDTQYF

size: -
length: 15
V: TRBV4-1
J: TRBJ1-6
D: -
DNA: TGCGCCAGCAGCCAAGCCAGGGACTATAATTCACCCCTCCACTTT
CDR3: CASSQARDYNSPLHF

size: -
length: 11
V: TRBV5-6
J: TRBJ1-1
D: -
DNA: TGTGCCAGCAGCTTGGGCCTTCCGGCTTTCTTT
CDR3: CASSLGLPAFF

size: medium-sized
length: 15
V: TRBV27
J: TRBJ2-3
D: TRBD2
DNA: TGTGCCAGCAGTGTAGCGGGGGGGCGTGCAGATACGCAGTATTTT
CDR3: CASSVAGGRADTQYF

size: -
length: 14
V: TRBV7-9
J: TRBJ1-4
D: -
DNA: TGTGCCAGCGCTTATTCGGGGCCCAATGAAAAACTGTTTTTT
CDR3: CASAYSGPNEKLFF